A selection of T cell receptor beta chains follows, all from one sample in a study of TIL therapy for anti-PD-1-resistant metastatic lung cancer. The assay was immunoSEQ multiplex PCR, and TCRdb's table has in-frame clones only and misses some. The top ten hold roughly 16% of the sample, which has 35,000 to 55,000 clones, around 79% seen once. Here the sequenced sample was blood, taken at baseline. Source of these receptors: a man between 70 and 80 years old with non-small cell lung cancer. Each CDR3 is given with its conserved first and last residue. Fields, in order: CDR3 length, V gene, clone size, J gene, D gene, CDR3 DNA, CDR3 protein. D genes are given only for firm matches. Expanded clones are given a class, and other clones once, few, many or no size at all.

len: 15; v_gene: TRBV15; abundance: -; j_gene: TRBJ1-1; d_gene: TRBD1; CDR3nt: TGTGCCACCCGACAGGGGGCGCATTCGAACACTGAAGCTTTCTTT; CDR3aa: CATRQGAHSNTEAFF
len: 13; v_gene: TRBV2; abundance: few; j_gene: TRBJ1-1; d_gene: -; CDR3nt: TGTGCCAGCACGCAGGGGAGGGACACTGAAGCTTTCTTT; CDR3aa: CASTQGRDTEAFF
len: 17; v_gene: TRBV5-1; abundance: few; j_gene: TRBJ2-2; d_gene: TRBD2; CDR3nt: TGCGCCAGCAGCTTGGGGGCTAGCGGCGCGAACACCGGGGAGCTGTTTTTT; CDR3aa: CASSLGASGANTGELFF
len: 17; v_gene: TRBV7-9; abundance: -; j_gene: TRBJ2-1; d_gene: TRBD2; CDR3nt: TGTGCCAGCAGCCTAGAAGGAACTAGCGGGAGTTACAATGAGCAGTTCTTC; CDR3aa: CASSLEGTSGSYNEQFF
len: 14; v_gene: TRBV28; abundance: once; j_gene: TRBJ2-5; d_gene: TRBD2; CDR3nt: TGTGCCAGCAAAATAGCGGGAGCTAGAGAGACCCAGTACTTC; CDR3aa: CASKIAGARETQYF
len: 20; v_gene: TRBV6-1; abundance: -; j_gene: TRBJ2-3; d_gene: -; CDR3nt: TGTGCCAGCAGTGTAACCGGGACAGGGCCGACTAGCGGGAGCACAGATACGCAGTATTTT; CDR3aa: CASSVTGTGPTSGSTDTQYF
len: 14; v_gene: TRBV15; abundance: -; j_gene: TRBJ1-3; d_gene: TRBD1; CDR3nt: TGTGCCACCAGCAGTGACAGGGCTGGAAACACCATATATTTT; CDR3aa: CATSSDRAGNTIYF
len: 15; v_gene: TRBV6-1; abundance: -; j_gene: TRBJ2-7; d_gene: TRBD1; CDR3nt: TGTGCCAGCAGTGCACCGGGACAGGCCCCCTACGAGCAGTACTTC; CDR3aa: CASSAPGQAPYEQYF
len: 14; v_gene: TRBV29-1; abundance: -; j_gene: TRBJ2-7; d_gene: -; CDR3nt: TGCAGCGTTGAACAAGAAGAGTTCTCCTACGAGCAGTACTTC; CDR3aa: CSVEQEEFSYEQYF
len: 13; v_gene: TRBV6-5; abundance: -; j_gene: TRBJ2-7; d_gene: -; CDR3nt: TGTGCCACCAAGGGACTCCTAGGTTACGAGCAGTACTTC; CDR3aa: CATKGLLGYEQYF
len: 14; v_gene: TRBV27; abundance: -; j_gene: TRBJ1-1; d_gene: -; CDR3nt: TGTGCCAGCAGTTCTCGACAGCCGAACACTGAAGCTTTCTTT; CDR3aa: CASSSRQPNTEAFF
len: 16; v_gene: TRBV30; abundance: -; j_gene: TRBJ2-6; d_gene: TRBD1; CDR3nt: TGTGCCTGGAGTGGGGGACAGATCTCTGGGGCCAACGTCCTGACTTTC; CDR3aa: CAWSGGQISGANVLTF
len: 16; v_gene: TRBV14; abundance: -; j_gene: TRBJ2-1; d_gene: TRBD2; CDR3nt: TGTGCCAGCAGCCGGACTAGCGGGCACATGGGGAATGAGCAGTTCTTC; CDR3aa: CASSRTSGHMGNEQFF
len: 13; v_gene: TRBV4-2; abundance: few; j_gene: TRBJ2-3; d_gene: -; CDR3nt: TGTGCCAGCAGCCCGGGACGTACAGATACGCAGTATTTT; CDR3aa: CASSPGRTDTQYF
len: 17; v_gene: TRBV19; abundance: -; j_gene: TRBJ2-3; d_gene: TRBD1; CDR3nt: TGTGCCAGTACCCCGCCCCCGAGGACAGGGTCTGCAGATACGCAGTATTTT; CDR3aa: CASTPPPRTGSADTQYF
len: 15; v_gene: TRBV7-9; abundance: -; j_gene: TRBJ2-1; d_gene: TRBD2; CDR3nt: TGTGCCAGCAGCTTAGTAGCGGGAGAGAGAGATGAGCAGTTCTTC; CDR3aa: CASSLVAGERDEQFF
len: 13; v_gene: TRBV5-1; abundance: -; j_gene: TRBJ1-2; d_gene: -; CDR3nt: TGCGCCAGCAGCTTGGAAATTAACTATGGCTACACCTTC; CDR3aa: CASSLEINYGYTF
len: 16; v_gene: TRBV7-8; abundance: -; j_gene: TRBJ2-2; d_gene: TRBD2; CDR3nt: TGTGCCAGCAGCCCCGATTATGCGGGAGTTACCGGGGAGCTGTTTTTT; CDR3aa: CASSPDYAGVTGELFF
len: 14; v_gene: TRBV7-7; abundance: -; j_gene: TRBJ2-5; d_gene: -; CDR3nt: TGTGCTAGCAGCTCCCGATCTAGTGCAGAGACCCAGTACTTC; CDR3aa: CASSSRSSAETQYF
len: 14; v_gene: TRBV15; abundance: once; j_gene: TRBJ1-5; d_gene: -; CDR3nt: TGTGCCACCAGCGGGGGCAAAGGCAATCAGCCCCAGCATTTT; CDR3aa: CATSGGKGNQPQHF
len: 12; v_gene: TRBV7-9; abundance: -; j_gene: TRBJ2-3; d_gene: TRBD2; CDR3nt: TGTGCCAGCAGCCTACGGACTAGCGCGCAGTATTTT; CDR3aa: CASSLRTSAQYF
len: 15; v_gene: TRBV6-5; abundance: -; j_gene: TRBJ1-1; d_gene: -; CDR3nt: TGTGCCAGCAGTTACTCCTGGCAGGGTTTCACTGAAGCTTTCTTT; CDR3aa: CASSYSWQGFTEAFF
len: 12; v_gene: TRBV9; abundance: -; j_gene: TRBJ2-1; d_gene: -; CDR3nt: TGTGCCAGCAGCGCAACCCAGGATGAGCAGTTCTTC; CDR3aa: CASSATQDEQFF
len: 14; v_gene: TRBV7-9; abundance: -; j_gene: TRBJ1-2; d_gene: TRBD1; CDR3nt: TGTGCCAGCAGTTATACAGGGGGCGGTGGTGGCTACACCTTC; CDR3aa: CASSYTGGGGGYTF
len: 15; v_gene: TRBV5-4; abundance: -; j_gene: TRBJ2-5; d_gene: TRBD2; CDR3nt: TGTGCCAGCAGCTTGGCGCAGGGAGGGAGGGAGACCCAGTACTTC; CDR3aa: CASSLAQGGRETQYF
len: 14; v_gene: TRBV18; abundance: -; j_gene: TRBJ1-5; d_gene: -; CDR3nt: TGTGCCAGCTCACCACGGCAGGGATATCAGCCCCAGCATTTT; CDR3aa: CASSPRQGYQPQHF
len: 13; v_gene: TRBV11-2; abundance: few; j_gene: TRBJ1-1; d_gene: -; CDR3nt: TGTGCCAGCAGCAGAGGGCTAAACACTGAAGCTTTCTTT; CDR3aa: CASSRGLNTEAFF
len: 12; v_gene: TRBV28; abundance: -; j_gene: TRBJ1-1; d_gene: -; CDR3nt: TGTGCCAGCAGAGAAGGGAGGTCCTACGCTTTCTTT; CDR3aa: CASREGRSYAFF
len: 15; v_gene: TRBV4-3; abundance: -; j_gene: TRBJ2-3; d_gene: -; CDR3nt: TGCGCCAGCAGCCAAGGGGGGAGGAGCACAGATACGCAGTATTTT; CDR3aa: CASSQGGRSTDTQYF
len: 15; v_gene: TRBV5-4; abundance: -; j_gene: TRBJ2-3; d_gene: -; CDR3nt: TGTGCCAGCAGCTCAACGGGGAGTAGCACAGATACGCAGTATTTT; CDR3aa: CASSSTGSSTDTQYF
len: 17; v_gene: TRBV19; abundance: -; j_gene: TRBJ2-2; d_gene: TRBD2; CDR3nt: TGTGCCACCCCCACTAGTAGCGGGAGGGCGAACACCGGGGAGCTGTTTTTT; CDR3aa: CATPTSSGRANTGELFF
len: 15; v_gene: TRBV28; abundance: -; j_gene: TRBJ2-7; d_gene: TRBD2; CDR3nt: TGTGCCAGCAGGGGGACTAGCGGGGTCTCCTACGAGCAGTACTTC; CDR3aa: CASRGTSGVSYEQYF
len: 15; v_gene: TRBV5-4; abundance: -; j_gene: TRBJ2-7; d_gene: TRBD1; CDR3nt: TGTGCCAGCAGCCCCGGGGGACAGGGGGCCTACGAGCAGTACTTC; CDR3aa: CASSPGGQGAYEQYF
len: 13; v_gene: TRBV5-6; abundance: -; j_gene: TRBJ1-2; d_gene: -; CDR3nt: TGTGCCAGCAGCTTGGACGGGGCCTATGGCTACACCTTC; CDR3aa: CASSLDGAYGYTF
len: 16; v_gene: TRBV7-3; abundance: -; j_gene: TRBJ2-4; d_gene: -; CDR3nt: TGTGCCAGCAGCTTAAGCGCAGGGAAGGCCAAAAACATTCAGTACTTC; CDR3aa: CASSLSAGKAKNIQYF
len: 14; v_gene: TRBV28; abundance: -; j_gene: TRBJ2-1; d_gene: TRBD2; CDR3nt: TGTGCCAGCAGTTCGAGCGGGACTTATAGTGAGCAGTTCTTC; CDR3aa: CASSSSGTYSEQFF
len: 14; v_gene: TRBV11-1; abundance: -; j_gene: TRBJ2-1; d_gene: TRBD2; CDR3nt: TGTGCCAGCTCCTCGGCTAGCGGGGGAAATGAGCAGTTCTTC; CDR3aa: CASSSASGGNEQFF
len: 15; v_gene: TRBV7-3; abundance: -; j_gene: TRBJ2-1; d_gene: -; CDR3nt: TGTGCCAGCAGCTTAAGGGGGGCCAGCATCGATGAGCAGTTCTTC; CDR3aa: CASSLRGASIDEQFF
len: 14; v_gene: TRBV28; abundance: -; j_gene: TRBJ1-2; d_gene: TRBD1; CDR3nt: TGTGCCAGCAGTGGACAGGATCTTAACTATGGCTACACCTTC; CDR3aa: CASSGQDLNYGYTF